The clone carrying this T cell receptor beta chain was observed at least ten times. TCR beta cDNA libraries had unique molecular identifiers. TCRdb called the PCR reads again in MiXCR, with one record for every CDR3 protein. The table records a few hundred thousand distinct CDR3 sequences, roughly 34% of them present only once. This sample was included in a study of post-analysis software for immune sequencing data. Study background: Relapsing-remitting, secondary progressive and progressive-relapsing multiple sclerosis were all included among the disease courses.

The receptor's source is a girl under 18 with multiple sclerosis. Sequences were obtained from blood.

The CDR3 bases are TGCAGCGGCGGACAGGGAACTTCTAACTATGGCTACACCTTC. Protein: CSGGQGTSNYGYTF. This sequence joins TRBV29-1 and TRBJ1-2; TRBD1 matches 8 bases. Per the germline V gene, CDR1 is SQVTM and CDR2 is ANQGSEA. V was pared by 7 bases and J by 0 bases, with 7 bases of the junction left unmatched. The CDR3 covers 14 residues.